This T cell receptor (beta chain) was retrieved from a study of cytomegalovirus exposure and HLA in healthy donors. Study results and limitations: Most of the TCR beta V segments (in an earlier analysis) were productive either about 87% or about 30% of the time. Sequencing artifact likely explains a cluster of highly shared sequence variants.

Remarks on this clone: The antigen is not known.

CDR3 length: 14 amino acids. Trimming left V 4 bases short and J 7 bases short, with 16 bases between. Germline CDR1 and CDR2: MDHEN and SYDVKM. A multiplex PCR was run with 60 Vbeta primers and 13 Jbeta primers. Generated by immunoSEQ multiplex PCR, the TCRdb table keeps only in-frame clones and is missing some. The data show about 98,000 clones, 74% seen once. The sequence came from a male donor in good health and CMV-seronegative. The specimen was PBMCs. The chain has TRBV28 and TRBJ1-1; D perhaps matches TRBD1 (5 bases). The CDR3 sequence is CASSWTPRWGEAFF. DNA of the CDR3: TGTGCCAGCAGTTGGACACCCCGATGGGGTGAAGCTTTCTTT.